This TCR beta chain emerged from a study of shared T cell receptors in the human thymus. The protocol was immunoSEQ multiplex PCR, while the TCRdb copy is restricted to in-frame clones and leaves out a portion. Here the sample spans 600,000 or so clones, 80% to 90% being singletons. CDR3 length equals 15 residues. The junction had 6 bases not matched to a gene; V was cut back by 0 bases and J by 6 bases. The germline CDR1 and CDR2 sequences are SGHRS and YFSETQ. The data were also submitted as part of a second study, on human thymus T cells. That study adds: Infants served as donors; they were healthy and Finnish and were having corrective surgery for congenital heart defects. Thymic samples were excised during corrective heart operations. Unrelated people showed highly overlapping thymic repertoires, related research reported.

The material sequenced was thymocytes. The rearrangement joins TRBV5-1 to TRBJ2-7; 10 nucleotides align to TRBD1. This receptor was taken from a boy under three years old with a congenital heart defect. CDR3 in amino acids: CASSLVGQGTLEQYF. The CDR3 DNA follows: TGCGCCAGCAGCTTGGTGGGACAGGGGACCCTCGAGCAGTACTTC.